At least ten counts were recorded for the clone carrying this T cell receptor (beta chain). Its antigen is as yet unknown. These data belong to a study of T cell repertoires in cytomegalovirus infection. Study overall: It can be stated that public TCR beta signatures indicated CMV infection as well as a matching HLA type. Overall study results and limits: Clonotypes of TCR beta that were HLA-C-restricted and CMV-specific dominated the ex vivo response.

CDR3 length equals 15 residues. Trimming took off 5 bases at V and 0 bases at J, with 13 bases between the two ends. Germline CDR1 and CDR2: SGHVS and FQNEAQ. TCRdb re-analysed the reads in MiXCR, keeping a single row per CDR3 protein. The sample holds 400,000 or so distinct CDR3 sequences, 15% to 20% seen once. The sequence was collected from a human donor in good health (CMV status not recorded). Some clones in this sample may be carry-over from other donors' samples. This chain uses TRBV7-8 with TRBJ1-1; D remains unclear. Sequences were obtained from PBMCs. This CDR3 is CASSVTRVLNTEAFF. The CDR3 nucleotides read TGTGCCAGCAGCGTTACGAGGGTTCTGAACACTGAAGCTTTCTTT.